This T cell receptor (beta chain) appears in the sequencing data of a study of T cell responses to AZD1222 COVID-19 vaccine. Study overall: Whether given at about 4 or about 12 weeks, second doses were pooled. The study's findings and limits: Distributed over spike, vaccine-associated CD4 TCRs predominated at 160-218 and 743-854. The reported proportion of spike-specific TCRs targeting unmutated variant regions was nearly half. There were mostly white British donors and more females than males, and clonal diversity was possibly underestimated.

Points on this clone: What it recognizes is unknown.

The germline V and J ends were trimmed by 0 bases and 9 bases, with 10 bases remaining between them. Germline V gene lookup returns CDR1 SGHDT and CDR2 YYEEEE. This CDR3 contains 12 residues. This table comes from immunoSEQ multiplex PCR, and its TCRdb copy is limited to in-frame clones, with some not included. The sample has about 260,000 clones; approximately 93% are singletons. The chain couples TRBV5-6 to TRBJ2-7, with D possibly matching TRBD2 (6 bases). The starting material was peripheral blood, obtained on day 0 of AZD1222 vaccination. The TCR sequence derives from an adult in good health. CDR3 coding DNA: TGTGCCAGCAGCTTGGCTGACGGGGGGCAGTACTTC. This codes for CASSLADGGQYF.